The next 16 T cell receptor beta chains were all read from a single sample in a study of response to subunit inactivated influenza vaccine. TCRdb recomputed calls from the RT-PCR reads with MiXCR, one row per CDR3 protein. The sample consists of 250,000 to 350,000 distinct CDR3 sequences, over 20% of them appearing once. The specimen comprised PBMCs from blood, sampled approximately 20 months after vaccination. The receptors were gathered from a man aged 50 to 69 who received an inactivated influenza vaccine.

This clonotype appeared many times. The CDR3 DNA reads TGCAGTGCCTACCCAGGGGGCGAAGAAAAACTGTTTTTT. Translated, it gives CSAYPGGEEKLFF. The J gene is TRBJ1-4, the V gene TRBV20-1; 8 bases are shared with TRBD1. This CDR3 is built from 13 residues. J was trimmed by 8 bases and V by 6 bases; bases with no gene match: 8. Per the germline V gene, CDR1 is DFQATT and CDR2 is SNEGSKA (reference sequence).

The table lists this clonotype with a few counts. The CDR3, as DNA: TGTGCAAGTCGCTCCAACCATCGGAGTAGCAATCAGCCCCAGCATTTT. Protein product: CASRSNHRSSNQPQHF. The chain links TRBV12-2 to TRBJ1-5. TRBV12-2 has pseudogene status. This CDR3 comprises 16 residues.

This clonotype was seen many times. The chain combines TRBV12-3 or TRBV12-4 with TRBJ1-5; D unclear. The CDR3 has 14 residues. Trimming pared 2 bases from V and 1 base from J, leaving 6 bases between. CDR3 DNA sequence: TGTGCCAGCAGTTTAATGTCCAGCAATCAGCCCCAGCATTTT. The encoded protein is CASSLMSSNQPQHF.

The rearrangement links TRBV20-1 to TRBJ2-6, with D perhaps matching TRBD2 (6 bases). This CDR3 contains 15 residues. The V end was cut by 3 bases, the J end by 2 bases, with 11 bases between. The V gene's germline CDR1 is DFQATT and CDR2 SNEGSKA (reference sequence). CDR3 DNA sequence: TGCAGTGCTAGGGGGACTCGGCCTGGGGCCAACGTCCTGACTTTC. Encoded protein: CSARGTRPGANVLTF.

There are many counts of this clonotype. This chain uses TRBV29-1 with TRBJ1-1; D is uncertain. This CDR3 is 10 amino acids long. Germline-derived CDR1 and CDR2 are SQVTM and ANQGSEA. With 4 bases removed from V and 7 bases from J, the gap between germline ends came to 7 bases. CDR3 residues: CSVVLGEAFF. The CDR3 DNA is TGCAGCGTTGTTTTGGGTGAAGCTTTCTTT.

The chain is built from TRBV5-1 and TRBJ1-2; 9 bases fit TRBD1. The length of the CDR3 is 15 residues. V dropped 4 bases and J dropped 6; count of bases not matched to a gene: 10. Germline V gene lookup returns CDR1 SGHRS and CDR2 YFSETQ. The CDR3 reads CASSTTGGSMDGYTF. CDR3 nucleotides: TGCGCCAGCAGCACCACAGGGGGCTCTATGGATGGCTACACCTTC. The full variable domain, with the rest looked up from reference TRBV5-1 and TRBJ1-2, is KAGVTQTPRYLIKTRGQQVTLSCSPISGHRSVSWYQQTPGQGLQFLFEYFSETQRNKGNFPGRFSGRQFSNSRSEMNVSTLELGDSALYLCASSTTGGSMDGYTFGSGTRLTVV.

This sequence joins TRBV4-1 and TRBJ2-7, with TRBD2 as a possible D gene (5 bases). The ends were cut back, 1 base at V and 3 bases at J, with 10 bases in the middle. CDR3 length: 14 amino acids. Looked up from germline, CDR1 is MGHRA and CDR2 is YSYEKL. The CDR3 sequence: CASSQGISDYEQYF. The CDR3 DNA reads TGCGCCAGCAGCCAAGGGATTAGCGACTACGAGCAGTACTTC.

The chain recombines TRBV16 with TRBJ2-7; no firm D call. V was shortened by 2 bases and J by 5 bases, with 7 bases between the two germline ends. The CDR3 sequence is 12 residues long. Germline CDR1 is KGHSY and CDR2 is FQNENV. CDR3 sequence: CASSQDSNEQYF. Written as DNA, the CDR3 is TGTGCCAGCAGCCAAGATAGCAACGAGCAGTACTTC.

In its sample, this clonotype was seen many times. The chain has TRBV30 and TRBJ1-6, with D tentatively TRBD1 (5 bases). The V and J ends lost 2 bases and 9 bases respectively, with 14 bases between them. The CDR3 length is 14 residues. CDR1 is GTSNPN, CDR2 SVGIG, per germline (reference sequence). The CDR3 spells CAWSSGTGGSPLHF. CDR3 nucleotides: TGTGCCTGGAGTTCCGGGACCGGAGGTTCACCCCTCCACTTT.

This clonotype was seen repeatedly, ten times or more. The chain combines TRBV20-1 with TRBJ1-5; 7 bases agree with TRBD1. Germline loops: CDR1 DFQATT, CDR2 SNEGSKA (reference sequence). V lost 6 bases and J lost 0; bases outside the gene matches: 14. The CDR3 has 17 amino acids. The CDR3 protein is CSAHRGFASYSNQPQHF. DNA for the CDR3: TGCAGTGCCCACAGGGGATTTGCCTCTTATAGCAATCAGCCCCAGCATTTT.

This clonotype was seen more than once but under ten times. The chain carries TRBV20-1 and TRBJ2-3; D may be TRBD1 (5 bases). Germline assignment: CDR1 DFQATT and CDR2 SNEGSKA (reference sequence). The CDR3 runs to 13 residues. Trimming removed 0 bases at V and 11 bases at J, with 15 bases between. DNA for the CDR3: TGCAGTGCTAGAGATCAAAGGGGATTGGAGCAGTATTTT. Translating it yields CSARDQRGLEQYF.

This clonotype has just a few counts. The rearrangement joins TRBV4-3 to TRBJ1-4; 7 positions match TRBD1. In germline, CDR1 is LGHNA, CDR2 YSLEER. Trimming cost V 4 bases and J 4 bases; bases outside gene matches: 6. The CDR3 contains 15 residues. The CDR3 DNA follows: TGCGCCAGCAGCCTCATGGACAGGCTTAATGAAAAACTGTTTTTT. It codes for CASSLMDRLNEKLFF.

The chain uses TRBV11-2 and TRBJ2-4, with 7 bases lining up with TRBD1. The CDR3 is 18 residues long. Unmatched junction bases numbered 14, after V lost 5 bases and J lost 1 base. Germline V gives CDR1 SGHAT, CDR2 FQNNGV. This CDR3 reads CASSTNPTGDFAKNIQYF. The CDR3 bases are TGTGCCAGCAGCACGAACCCCACAGGGGATTTCGCCAAAAACATTCAGTACTTC.

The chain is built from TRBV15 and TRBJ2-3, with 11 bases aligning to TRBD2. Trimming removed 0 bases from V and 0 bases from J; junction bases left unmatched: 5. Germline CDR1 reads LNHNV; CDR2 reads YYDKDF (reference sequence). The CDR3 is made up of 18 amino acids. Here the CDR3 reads CATSRETSGTASTDTQYF. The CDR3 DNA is TGTGCCACCAGCAGAGAGACTAGCGGGACCGCTAGCACAGATACGCAGTATTTT.

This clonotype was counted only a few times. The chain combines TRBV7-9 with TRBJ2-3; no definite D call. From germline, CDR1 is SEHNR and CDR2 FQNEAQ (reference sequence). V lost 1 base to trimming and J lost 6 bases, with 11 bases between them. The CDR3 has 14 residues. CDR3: CASSLGGRFDTQYF. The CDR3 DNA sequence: TGTGCCAGCAGCTTAGGAGGACGGTTTGATACGCAGTATTTT.

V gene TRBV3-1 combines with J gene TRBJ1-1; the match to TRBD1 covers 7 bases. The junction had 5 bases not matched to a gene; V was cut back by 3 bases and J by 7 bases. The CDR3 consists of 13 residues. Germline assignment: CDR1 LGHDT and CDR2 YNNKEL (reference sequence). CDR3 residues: CASSHGQAFEAFF. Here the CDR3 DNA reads TGTGCCAGCAGCCACGGACAGGCCTTTGAAGCTTTCTTT.